The 28 T cell receptor beta chains given below trace back to one sample, sequenced in a study of post-analysis software for immune sequencing data. The study, taken as a whole, reports: TRBV5-6, TRBV5-1 and TRBV20-1 belonged to a set of five TRBV segments that were more frequent in patients than controls.

Their cognate antigens are unknown. cDNA libraries for TCR beta contained unique molecular identifiers. MiXCR, run by TCRdb on the PCR reads, gives a single entry per CDR3 protein. The sample consists of around 400,000 distinct CDR3 sequences, 30% to 45% of them appearing once. The source material was blood. Receptors were obtained from a girl between 2 and 10 years old with multiple sclerosis.

The rearrangement joins TRBV6-5 to TRBJ2-1, with TRBD2 as a possible D gene (5 bases). The V and J ends lost 2 bases and 10 bases respectively, with 12 bases between them. This CDR3 is built from 13 residues. CDR1 and CDR2 from the germline V gene are MNHEY and SVGAGI. The CDR3 region has the DNA TGTGCCAGCAGTTACCGGCTAGCTGGAGAGCAGTTCTTC. Amino acids: CASSYRLAGEQFF.

The chain links TRBV6-6 to TRBJ2-1; D is perhaps TRBD1 (6 bases). Trimming took 2 bases from V and 5 from J, leaving 10 bases between them. This CDR3 is 14 amino acids long. The V gene's germline CDR1 is MNHNY and CDR2 SVGAGI (reference sequence). Written as DNA, the CDR3 is TGTGCCAGCAGTTACCAACGACAGGACAATGAGCAGTTCTTC. The encoded protein is CASSYQRQDNEQFF.

V is TRBV9 and J is TRBJ1-6, with TRBD1 identical over 9 bases. After removal of 2 bases from V and 10 bases from J, the junction contained 7 bases not matched to a gene. CDR3 length equals 15 residues. The germline V gene encodes CDR1 SGDLS and CDR2 YYNGEE. The chain's CDR3 is CASSVKTGGESPLHF. In nucleotides, the CDR3 is TGTGCCAGCAGCGTTAAAACAGGGGGCGAGTCACCCCTCCACTTT.

This chain uses TRBV3-1 with TRBJ2-5, with D unclear. The CDR3 spans 14 residues. Trimming removed 3 bases from V and 5 bases from J, with 13 bases in between. Per the germline V gene, CDR1 is LGHDT and CDR2 is YNNKEL (reference sequence). The CDR3 region is CASSQVVQRETQYF. The DNA of the CDR3 is TGTGCCAGCAGCCAGGTAGTACAGAGGGAGACCCAGTACTTC.

The gene calls are TRBV27 and TRBJ2-1; 8 bases line up with TRBD1. This CDR3 region has 16 residues. Germline V gene lookup returns CDR1 MNHEY and CDR2 SMNVEV (reference sequence). V was clipped by 2 bases and J by 7 bases; unmatched bases: 10. This chain's CDR3 is CASSLIPGGRLNEQFF. In nucleotides, the CDR3 is TGTGCCAGCAGTTTAATCCCAGGGGGCCGGTTGAATGAGCAGTTCTTC.

The chain recombines TRBV29-1 with TRBJ1-2, with 9 positions matching TRBD1. The CDR3 length is 15 residues. CDR1 and CDR2 (germline): SQVTM, ANQGSEA. The V and J ends lost 4 bases and 4 bases, in that order; junction bases with no gene match: 10. This CDR3 reads CSVGGADRGVYGYTF. The CDR3 nucleotides read TGCAGCGTTGGCGGGGCTGACAGGGGGGTCTATGGCTACACCTTC.

The V call is TRBV27, the J call TRBJ2-7, with 7 bases identical to TRBD1. The assigned J gene may be wrong: the sequence end matches TRBJ2-5 better. Germline V gene lookup returns CDR1 MNHEY and CDR2 SMNVEV (reference sequence). The CDR3 is 14 amino acids. This CDR3 reads CASRPYRGEETQYF. The CDR3 DNA follows: TGTGCCAGCAGACCCTACAGGGGCGAAGAGACCCAGTACTTC.

V usage is TRBV28 and J usage is TRBJ2-5; the match to TRBD1 covers 11 bases. Germline values: CDR1 MDHEN, CDR2 SYDVKM. V lost 2 bases, J lost 11 bases, and 10 bases stayed unmatched. The CDR3 is 15 residues long. The CDR3 region has the DNA TGTGCCAGCAGTTTAACCGGGACAGGGGGTGGTGAGCAGTACTTC. It translates to CASSLTGTGGGEQYF. The full variable domain, completed using reference TRBV28 and TRBJ2-5, is DVKVTQSSRYLVKRTGEKVFLECVQDMDHENMFWYRQDPGLGLRLIYFSYDVKMKEKGDIPEGYSVSREKKERFSLILESASTNQTSMYLCASSLTGTGGGEQYFGPGTRLLVL.

The sample holds one count of this clonotype. The chain is built from TRBV3-1 and TRBJ2-7, with 14 positions matching TRBD2. The DNA matches TRBJ2-5 better at its end, which makes the J call doubtful. Germline V CDR1 and CDR2: LGHDT, YNNKEL (reference sequence). CDR3 size: 16 residues. The CDR3 here is CASSRTSGGLKETQYF. The CDR3 DNA sequence: TGTGCCAGCAGCCGGACTAGCGGGGGGTTAAAAGAGACCCAGTACTTC.

The chain carries TRBV20-1 and TRBJ2-7; maybe TRBD1 (6 bases). Germline V lookup: CDR1 DFQATT, CDR2 SNEGSKA (reference sequence). This CDR3 region has 13 residues. V was clipped by 4 bases and J by 3 bases, with 13 bases between them. CDR3 sequence reads: CSAKPGHNYEQYF. CDR3 sequence (DNA): TGCAGTGCTAAACCGGGACACAACTACGAGCAGTACTTC.

This chain connects TRBV15 to TRBJ2-1; 10 positions match TRBD2. Germline V CDR1 and CDR2: LNHNV, YYDKDF (reference sequence). J was trimmed by 10 bases and V by 2 bases; bases with no gene match: 5. The CDR3 length is 14 residues. CDR3 protein: CATSRSWTSGEQFF. The CDR3 region has the DNA TGTGCCACCAGCAGATCCTGGACTAGCGGAGAGCAGTTCTTC. Filled out from reference TRBV15 and TRBJ2-1, the complete variable domain reads DAMVIQNPRYQVTQFGKPVTLSCSQTLNHNVMYWYQQKSSQAPKLLFHYYDKDFNNEADTPDNFQSRRPNTSFCFLDIRSPGLGDTAMYLCATSRSWTSGEQFFGPGTRLTVL.

The V gene is TRBV3-1, the J gene TRBJ2-3; D possibly corresponds to TRBD2 (6 bases). Trimming stripped 4 bases from V and 0 bases from J, with 17 bases between. Germline assignment: CDR1 LGHDT and CDR2 YNNKEL (reference sequence). The CDR3 runs to 17 residues. The CDR3 region has the DNA TGTGCCAGCAGCCGCCAGGTAGCGGCCGCTAGCACAGATACGCAGTATTTT. Amino acids: CASSRQVAAASTDTQYF.

This sequence joins TRBV29-1 and TRBJ2-7, with no clear D. The CDR3 extends over 12 amino acids. V dropped 4 bases and J dropped 6 bases, with 13 bases sitting between them. The germline gives CDR1 SQVTM, CDR2 ANQGSEA. The CDR3 DNA reads as TGCAGCGTTGTGAACGTAGCATCCGAGCAGTACTTC. Translation gives CSVVNVASEQYF.

This clonotype was observed a handful of times. The rearrangement uses TRBV6-1 and TRBJ2-3; 15 positions agree with TRBD2. V lost 4 bases, J lost 3 bases, and 8 bases stayed unmatched. CDR1 MNHNS and CDR2 SASEGT come from the germline V gene. CDR3 length equals 18 residues. CDR3 region: CASSAGLAGGEVTDTQYF. The DNA for the CDR3 is TGTGCCAGCAGTGCCGGACTAGCGGGAGGGGAGGTTACAGATACGCAGTATTTT.

The V call is TRBV29-1, the J call TRBJ1-2; D unresolved. V lost 4 bases, J lost 2 bases, and 11 bases lay in between. This CDR3 has 13 residues. Germline assignment: CDR1 SQVTM and CDR2 ANQGSEA. CDR3 loop: CSVVVGWNYGYTF. The CDR3 region has the DNA TGCAGCGTTGTCGTGGGATGGAACTATGGCTACACCTTC. The full variable domain, rest sourced from reference TRBV29-1 and TRBJ1-2, is SAVISQKPSRDICQRGTSLTIQCQVDSQVTMMFWYRQQPGQSLTLIATANQGSEATYESGFVIDKFPISRPNLTFSTLTVSNMSPEDSSIYLCSVVVGWNYGYTFGSGTRLTVV.

This clonotype was seen only a few times. The genes are TRBV29-1 and TRBJ2-1; 7 positions match TRBD1. CDR1 and CDR2 (germline): SQVTM, ANQGSEA. The junction had 8 bases not matched to a gene; V was cut back by 1 base and J by 8 bases. This CDR3 has 14 residues. The CDR3: CSVEAWTGIYEQFF. DNA of the CDR3: TGCAGCGTTGAAGCGTGGACAGGTATCTATGAGCAGTTCTTC.

This clonotype was seen only a few times. The gene calls are TRBV20-1 and TRBJ2-3; 7 bases agree with TRBD2. Germline lookup yields CDR1 DFQATT and CDR2 SNEGSKA (reference sequence). The CDR3 totals 16 residues. V shed 0 bases and J 3 bases; nucleotides not matched to a gene: 9. CDR3 loop: CSARDLVREPTDTQYF. Here the CDR3 DNA reads TGCAGTGCTAGAGACCTAGTGCGGGAGCCTACAGATACGCAGTATTTT.

This clonotype was counted a few times. The rearrangement joins TRBV7-6 to TRBJ2-3; 10 bases match TRBD2. The V gene end was trimmed by 2 bases and the J gene end by 0 bases; junction bases not matched to a gene: 17. The CDR3 totals 21 residues. The germline CDR1 and CDR2 sequences are SGHVS and FNYEAQ. CDR3 loop: CASSLPYSPGTSETSTDTQYF. CDR3 coding DNA: TGTGCCAGCAGCTTACCTTACTCCCCCGGGACTAGCGAAACTAGCACAGATACGCAGTATTTT.

The count of this clonotype is one. The chain combines TRBV6-6 with TRBJ2-3; D gene ambiguous. The CDR3 spans 12 residues. Per germline, CDR1 MNHNY and CDR2 SVGAGI (reference sequence). V dropped 6 bases and J dropped 11 bases, with 15 bases sitting between them. CDR3 DNA: TGTGCCAGCAGAGCATTGGGTTGGGGGCAGTATTTT. It translates to CASRALGWGQYF.

V is TRBV4-1 and J is TRBJ2-1; D gene unclear. Germline loops: CDR1 MGHRA, CDR2 YSYEKL. Trimming stripped 0 bases from V and 4 bases from J, with 19 bases between. CDR3 size: 18 residues. The DNA for the CDR3 is TGCGCCAGCAGCCAAGAAGGAATCTCCCCACTTACATACAATGAGCAGTTCTTC. Protein: CASSQEGISPLTYNEQFF.

The V call is TRBV29-1, the J call TRBJ1-2; D possibly corresponds to TRBD1 (5 bases). The CDR3 sequence is 11 residues long. Germline V gene lookup returns CDR1 SQVTM and CDR2 ANQGSEA. V lost 3 bases, J lost 8 bases, and 10 bases lay in between. CDR3 protein: CSVDQGSGYTF. For the CDR3, the DNA is TGCAGCGTTGACCAGGGTAGCGGCTACACCTTC. The whole variable domain, remainder taken from reference TRBV29-1 and TRBJ1-2, is SAVISQKPSRDICQRGTSLTIQCQVDSQVTMMFWYRQQPGQSLTLIATANQGSEATYESGFVIDKFPISRPNLTFSTLTVSNMSPEDSSIYLCSVDQGSGYTFGSGTRLTVV.

For this clonotype: The junction departs from the called germline gene at one end, perhaps through a read error. The chain couples TRBV7-3 to TRBJ2-7; D unclear. Germline loops: CDR1 SGHTA, CDR2 FQGTGA. The CDR3 spans 17 residues. The CDR3 loop is CVSSLILDQRWLYEQYF. As DNA, the CDR3 is TGTGTCAGCAGCTTAATCTTAGACCAGAGGTGGCTCTACGAGCAGTACTTC.

This clonotype was detected a few times. V is TRBV20-1 and J is TRBJ1-1; D may be TRBD1 (6 bases). The germline V and J ends were trimmed by 5 bases and 0 bases, with 19 bases remaining between them. The CDR3 is 16 residues long. Germline values: CDR1 DFQATT, CDR2 SNEGSKA (reference sequence). CDR3 sequence reads: CSAPRATGLMNTEAFF. DNA of the CDR3: TGCAGTGCTCCAAGGGCGACAGGACTTATGAACACTGAAGCTTTCTTT.

The V and J genes are TRBV5-1 and TRBJ2-5, with 8 bases that match TRBD2. CDR3 length: 14 amino acids. Germline CDR1 and CDR2: SGHRS and YFSETQ. Losses at the gene ends were 6 bases for V and 3 bases for J; bases not matched to a gene: 7. DNA for the CDR3: TGCGCCAGCACCCCGGGAGGGGCGGAAGAGACCCAGTACTTC. Translated: CASTPGGAEETQYF.

This clonotype appeared once. This chain joins TRBV18 and TRBJ1-5; 9 bases align to TRBD1. Losses at the gene ends were 3 bases for V and 4 bases for J; bases not matched to a gene: 7. The germline V gene has CDR1 KGHSH and CDR2 LQKENI. The CDR3 has 16 residues. The CDR3: CASSPAGTGRNQPQHF. In DNA form, the CDR3 reads TGTGCCAGCTCACCGGCCGGGACAGGGCGAAATCAGCCCCAGCATTTT.

The CDR3 reads CSASDSSYNSPLHF. For the CDR3, the DNA is TGCAGTGCTTCAGACAGCTCCTATAATTCACCCCTCCACTTT. The rearrangement links TRBV20-1 to TRBJ1-6; D perhaps matches TRBD1 (5 bases). This CDR3 spans 14 amino acids. In germline, CDR1 is DFQATT, CDR2 SNEGSKA (reference sequence). The germline V and J ends were trimmed by 5 bases and 0 bases, with 8 bases remaining between them.

In regard to this clonotype: The junction departs from the called germline gene at one end, perhaps through a read error. The chain employs TRBV6-1 and TRBJ2-3, with 11 bases fitting TRBD2. Per the germline V gene, CDR1 is MNHNS and CDR2 is SASEGT. CDR3 length equals 17 residues. The CDR3 nucleotides read TGTACCAGCAGTGAAGCGAGGACTAGCGGGAGCACAGATACGCAGTATTTT. It specifies CTSSEARTSGSTDTQYF.

In DNA, the CDR3 is TGTGCCAGTAGCCCGGACAATATGATTTATTCACCCCTCCACTTT. It yields the protein CASSPDNMIYSPLHF. The chain is built from TRBV19 and TRBJ1-6; D may be TRBD1 (5 bases). CDR1 and CDR2 (germline): LNHDA, SQIVND (reference sequence). Trimming removed 6 bases from V and 8 bases from J, with 17 bases in between. The CDR3 has 15 amino acids.